Included here is one T cell receptor (beta chain) sequence, with context. Its antigen is unidentified. This sample was included in a study of cytomegalovirus exposure and HLA in healthy donors. Findings and limits, study-wide: Some V segments (TRBV6-2 and TRBV6-3 among them) were excluded as indistinguishable. Later, an analysis found that common viral pathogens appeared to be linked with several of the most significant clusters.

The CDR3 contains 15 residues. Looked up from germline, CDR1 is MNHEY and CDR2 is SVGAGI. Trimming took 8 bases from V and 0 from J; bases not matched to a gene: 9. PCR was performed using 60 Vbeta and 13 Jbeta primers. Some clones are missing from TCRdb's copy, which holds only in-frame ones; the method was immunoSEQ multiplex PCR. The sample lists 130,000 to 150,000 clones; 60% to 85% were seen once. The rearrangement joins TRBV6-5 to TRBJ1-2; 7 positions match TRBD1. This sequence originates from a man aged 18 to 35 in good health and CMV-seronegative. Sequencing input: PBMCs. The CDR3, as DNA: TGTGCCAGCGGGAAGGGGGCGCAAGCTAACTATGGCTACACCTTC. Its protein is CASGKGAQANYGYTF.